These 16 T cell receptor beta chains were sequenced from one sample in a study of post-analysis software for immune sequencing data. Study-level results: In patients, about five TRBV segments were more frequent than in controls, with TRBV5-6, TRBV5-1 and TRBV20-1 among them.

Carried by the TCR beta cDNA libraries were unique molecular identifiers. TCRdb recomputed calls from the PCR reads with MiXCR, one row per CDR3 protein. Found here are about 380,000 distinct CDR3 sequences, approximately 38% of them singletons; the top ten hold around 15%. Antigens for these TCRs are unknown. Sequencing was done on a sample of blood. The origin of the receptors is a girl between 5 and 17 years old with multiple sclerosis.

The chain is built from TRBV5-1 and TRBJ1-2, with D maybe TRBD1 (6 bases). Germline CDR1 and CDR2: SGHRS and YFSETQ. The CDR3 has 15 residues. V shed 4 bases and J shed 3 bases, with 16 bases lying between them. CDR3 residues: CASSPPGALDYGYTF. The DNA for the CDR3 is TGCGCCAGCAGCCCCCCGGGGGCGTTAGACTATGGCTACACCTTC.

This chain uses TRBV10-3 with TRBJ2-5; D ambiguous. Germline loops: CDR1 ENHRY, CDR2 SYGVKD. This CDR3 contains 12 residues. The ends were cut back, 3 bases at V and 5 bases at J, with 7 bases in the middle. In DNA form, the CDR3 reads TGTGCCATCAGTGACTCTGGGGAGACCCAGTACTTC. Protein: CAISDSGETQYF.

CDR3 DNA sequence: TGCAGTGCCTACGGGGGCGAGGCGGGAGGCGAGCAGTACTTC. The encoded protein is CSAYGGEAGGEQYF. The chain links TRBV20-1 to TRBJ2-5, with 8 bases lining up with TRBD2. The better agreement between TRBJ2-7 and the DNA end casts doubt on the J call. Germline assignment: CDR1 DFQATT and CDR2 SNEGSKA (reference sequence). This CDR3 comprises 14 residues.

The chain links TRBV2 to TRBJ2-1; D is possibly TRBD1 or TRBD2 (5 bases each). V lost 6 bases and J 4 bases, leaving 10 bases between the germline ends. CDR3 length equals 13 residues. The germline CDR1 and CDR2 sequences are SNHLY and FYNNEI. Here the CDR3 reads CASRGTEYNEQFF. The CDR3 DNA sequence: TGTGCCAGCAGAGGGACGGAGTACAATGAGCAGTTCTTC.

This clonotype was recorded a few times. The chain links TRBV6-5 to TRBJ2-1; the match to TRBD2 covers 9 bases. Trimming cost V 4 bases and J 8 bases; bases outside gene matches: 6. Germline V gene sequence: CDR1 MNHEY, CDR2 SVGAGI. This CDR3 comprises 14 residues. CDR3 in DNA: TGTGCCAGCAGTTTACCGGGGACTAGCTATGAGCAGTTCTTC. The encoded protein is CASSLPGTSYEQFF.

This chain joins TRBV6-1 and TRBJ2-1, with 15 bases identical to TRBD2. The CDR3 contains 16 residues. Germline CDR1 reads MNHNS; CDR2 reads SASEGT. After removal of 2 bases from V and 10 bases from J, the junction contained 6 bases not matched to a gene. CDR3 loop: CASSEWGLAGGGEQFF. CDR3 coding DNA: TGTGCCAGCAGTGAATGGGGACTAGCGGGGGGAGGGGAGCAGTTCTTC.

This chain uses TRBV13 with TRBJ2-7, with unresolved D. Between the trimmed V and J ends, which lost 0 bases and 1 base, there was a span of 10 bases. Germline assignment: CDR1 PRHDT and CDR2 FYEKMQ (reference sequence). This CDR3 region has 15 residues. The CDR3 protein is CASSLGRAVSYEQYF. CDR3 DNA: TGTGCCAGCAGCTTAGGCCGGGCCGTTTCCTACGAGCAGTACTTC.

This clonotype was observed a few times. This rearrangement joins TRBV7-2 to TRBJ2-5; possibly TRBD1 or TRBD2 for D (5 bases each). CDR1 is SGHTA, CDR2 FQGNSA, per germline. V dropped 7 bases and J dropped 5 bases, with 20 bases sitting between them. The CDR3 totals 15 residues. The chain's CDR3 is CASTLGASWGETQYF. The CDR3 bases are TGTGCCAGCACACTCGGGGCTAGCTGGGGGGAGACCCAGTACTTC.

The rearrangement links TRBV6-6 to TRBJ1-1; D not certain. Germline V gives CDR1 MNHNY, CDR2 SVGAGI (reference sequence). Trimming removed 5 bases at V and 5 bases at J, with 9 bases between. The CDR3 spans 12 residues. The CDR3 sequence: CASSRSGTEAFF. In DNA form, the CDR3 reads TGTGCCAGCAGTCGAAGTGGGACTGAAGCTTTCTTT.

V gene TRBV20-1 combines with J gene TRBJ2-5; D unresolved. The ends were cut back, 3 bases at V and 0 bases at J, with 20 bases in the middle. Germline V gene sequence: CDR1 DFQATT, CDR2 SNEGSKA (reference sequence). There are 17 residues in the CDR3. CDR3 coding DNA: TGCAGTGCTAGTGGTGCTGGGTCTCCTTCGTACCAAGAGACCCAGTACTTC. As protein: CSASGAGSPSYQETQYF.

This rearrangement joins TRBV28 to TRBJ1-5; 8 bases fit TRBD1. The CDR3 contains 16 residues. Germline CDR1 is MDHEN and CDR2 is SYDVKM. The ends lost 5 bases at V and 6 bases at J; junction bases unmatched: 12. CDR3 DNA sequence: TGTGCCAGCAGTCCCAGGGGGCCCGGCCAGGGTCAGCCCCAGCATTTT. It is translated as CASSPRGPGQGQPQHF.

The chain couples TRBV7-2 to TRBJ2-7, with 12 bases fitting TRBD2. Germline-derived CDR1 and CDR2 are SGHTA and FQGNSA. The length of the CDR3 is 15 residues. Trimming cost V 4 bases and J 10 bases; bases outside gene matches: 11. CDR3 sequence reads: CASSSFRLAGGAQYF. The DNA of the CDR3 is TGTGCCAGCAGCTCGTTCCGGCTAGCGGGGGGGGCCCAGTACTTC. Full variable domain (missing parts from reference TRBV7-2 and TRBJ2-7): GAGVSQSPSNKVTEKGKDVELRCDPISGHTALYWYRQSLGQGLEFLIYFQGNSAPDKSGLPSDRFSAERTGGSVSTLTIQRTQQEDSAVYLCASSSFRLAGGAQYFGPGTRLTVT.

The rearrangement links TRBV7-9 to TRBJ2-1; unclear D gene. Germline V gene data show CDR1 as SEHNR and CDR2 as FQNEAQ (reference sequence). Trimming cost V 5 bases and J 4 bases, with 12 bases left between them. This CDR3 spans 14 amino acids. CDR3 sequence: CASSPKSLYNEQFF. CDR3 coding DNA: TGTGCCAGCAGCCCAAAGAGCCTATACAATGAGCAGTTCTTC.

This rearrangement joins TRBV29-1 to TRBJ2-1, with TRBD2 matching over 8 bases. Germline V gene lookup returns CDR1 SQVTM and CDR2 ANQGSEA. The CDR3 covers 14 residues. V lost 6 bases, J lost 4 bases, and 8 bases stayed unmatched. The CDR3 sequence: CSVSSGGIYNEQFF. CDR3 coding DNA: TGCAGCGTCTCCAGCGGGGGTATTTACAATGAGCAGTTCTTC.

The rearrangement joins TRBV12-3 or TRBV12-4 to TRBJ1-1; 7 nucleotides line up with TRBD1. There are 14 residues in the CDR3. V shed 5 bases, J shed 3 bases, and the junction held 6 bases outside the gene matches. The CDR3 here is CASSPPGQYTEAFF. CDR3 nucleotides: TGTGCCAGCAGTCCCCCGGGACAGTACACTGAAGCTTTCTTT.

J is TRBJ2-1 and V is TRBV3-1; D possibly matches TRBD1 or TRBD2 (6 bases each). There are 13 residues in the CDR3. From germline, CDR1 is LGHDT and CDR2 YNNKEL (reference sequence). V was clipped by 4 bases and J by 8 bases, with 12 bases between them. The CDR3 bases are TGTGCCAGCAGCCGAGGGGGGCTGGATGAGCAGTTCTTC. Protein product: CASSRGGLDEQFF.